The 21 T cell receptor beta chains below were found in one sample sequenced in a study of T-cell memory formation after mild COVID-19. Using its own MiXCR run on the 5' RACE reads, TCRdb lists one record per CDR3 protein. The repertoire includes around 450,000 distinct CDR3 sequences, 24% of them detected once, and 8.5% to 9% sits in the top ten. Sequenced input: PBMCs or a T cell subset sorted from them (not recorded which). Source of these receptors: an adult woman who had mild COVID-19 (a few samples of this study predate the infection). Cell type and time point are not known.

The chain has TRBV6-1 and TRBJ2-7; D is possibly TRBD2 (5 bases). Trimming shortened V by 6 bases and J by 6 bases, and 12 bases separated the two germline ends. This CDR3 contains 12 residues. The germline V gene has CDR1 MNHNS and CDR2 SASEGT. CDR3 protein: CASSLLSGEQYF. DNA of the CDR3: TGTGCCAGCAGCCTTTTGAGCGGCGAGCAGTACTTC.

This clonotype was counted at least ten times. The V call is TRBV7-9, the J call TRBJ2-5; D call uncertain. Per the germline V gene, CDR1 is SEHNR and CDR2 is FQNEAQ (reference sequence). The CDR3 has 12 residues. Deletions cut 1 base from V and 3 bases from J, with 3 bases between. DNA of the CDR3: TGTGCCAGCAGCTTAGGGGAAGAGACCCAGTACTTC. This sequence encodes CASSLGEETQYF.

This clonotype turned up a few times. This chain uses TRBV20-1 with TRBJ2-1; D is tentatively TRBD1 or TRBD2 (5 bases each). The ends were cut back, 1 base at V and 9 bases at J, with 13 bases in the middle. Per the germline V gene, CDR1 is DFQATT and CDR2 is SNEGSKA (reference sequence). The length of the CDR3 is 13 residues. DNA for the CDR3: TGCAGTGCTAGAGCTACCGAGGGGCCTGAGCAGTTCTTC. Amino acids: CSARATEGPEQFF.

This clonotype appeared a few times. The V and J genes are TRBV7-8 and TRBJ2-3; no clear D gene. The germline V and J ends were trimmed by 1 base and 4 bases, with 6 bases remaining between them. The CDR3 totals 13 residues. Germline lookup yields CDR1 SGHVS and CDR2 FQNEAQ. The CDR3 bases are TGTGCCAGCAGCTTAGTTGAGGCAGATACGCAGTATTTT. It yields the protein CASSLVEADTQYF.

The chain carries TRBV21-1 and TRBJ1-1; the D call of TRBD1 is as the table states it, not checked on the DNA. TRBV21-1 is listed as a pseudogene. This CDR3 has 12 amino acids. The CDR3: CASRGQGDAAFF. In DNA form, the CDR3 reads TGTGCCAGCAGGGGACAGGGGGATGCAGCTTTCTTT.

The CDR3 loop is CASSRGGGVNTEAFF. The CDR3 DNA reads TGTGCCAGCAGCCGTGGAGGGGGGGTGAACACTGAAGCTTTCTTT. The chain carries TRBV5-6 and TRBJ1-1; D may be TRBD1 (6 bases). Germline V lookup: CDR1 SGHDT, CDR2 YYEEEE. The V end was cut by 4 bases, the J end by 0 bases, with 13 bases between. The CDR3 sequence is 15 residues long.

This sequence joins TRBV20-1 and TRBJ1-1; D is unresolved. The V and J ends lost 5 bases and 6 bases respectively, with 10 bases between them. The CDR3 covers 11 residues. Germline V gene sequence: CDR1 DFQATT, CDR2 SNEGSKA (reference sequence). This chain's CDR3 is CSAYDIPEAFF. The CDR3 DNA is TGCAGTGCTTATGACATCCCTGAAGCTTTCTTT.

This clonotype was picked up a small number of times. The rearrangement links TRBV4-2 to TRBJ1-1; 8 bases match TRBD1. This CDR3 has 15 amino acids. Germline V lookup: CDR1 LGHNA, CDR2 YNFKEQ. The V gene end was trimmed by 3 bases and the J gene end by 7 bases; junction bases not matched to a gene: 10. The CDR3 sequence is CASSQMTGAGVEAFF. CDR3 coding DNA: TGTGCCAGCAGCCAGATGACAGGGGCTGGGGTTGAAGCTTTCTTT.

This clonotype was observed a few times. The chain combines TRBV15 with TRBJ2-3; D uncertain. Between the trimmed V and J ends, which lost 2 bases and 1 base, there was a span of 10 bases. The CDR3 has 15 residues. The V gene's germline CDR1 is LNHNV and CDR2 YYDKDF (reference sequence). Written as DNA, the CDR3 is TGTGCCACCAGCAGAAAGACGTTGGGCACAGATACGCAGTATTTT. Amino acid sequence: CATSRKTLGTDTQYF.

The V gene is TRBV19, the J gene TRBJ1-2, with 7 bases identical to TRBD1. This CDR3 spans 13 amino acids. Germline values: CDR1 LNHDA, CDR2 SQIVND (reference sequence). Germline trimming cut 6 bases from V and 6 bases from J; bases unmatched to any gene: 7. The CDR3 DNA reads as TGTGCCAGTAGCGACAGGGAAGACGATGGCTACACCTTC. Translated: CASSDREDDGYTF.

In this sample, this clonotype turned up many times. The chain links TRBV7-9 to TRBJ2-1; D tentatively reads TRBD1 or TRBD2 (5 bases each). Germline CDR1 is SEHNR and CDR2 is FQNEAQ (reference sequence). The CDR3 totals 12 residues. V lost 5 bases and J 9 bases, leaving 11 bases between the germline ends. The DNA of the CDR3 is TGTGCCAGCAGCCCGGGACCCGGTGAGCAGTTCTTC. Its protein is CASSPGPGEQFF.

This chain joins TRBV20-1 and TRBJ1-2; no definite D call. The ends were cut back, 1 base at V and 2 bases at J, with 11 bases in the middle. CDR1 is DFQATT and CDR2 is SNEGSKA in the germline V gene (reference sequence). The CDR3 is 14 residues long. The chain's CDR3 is CSARGGDKNYGYTF. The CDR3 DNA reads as TGCAGTGCTAGAGGGGGTGACAAGAACTATGGCTACACCTTC.

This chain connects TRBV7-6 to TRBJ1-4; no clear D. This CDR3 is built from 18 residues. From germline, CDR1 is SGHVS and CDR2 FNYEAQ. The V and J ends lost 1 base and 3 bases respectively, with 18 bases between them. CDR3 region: CASSLGRLESGPNEKLFF. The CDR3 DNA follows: TGTGCCAGCAGCTTAGGACGCCTAGAGAGCGGCCCTAATGAAAAACTGTTTTTT. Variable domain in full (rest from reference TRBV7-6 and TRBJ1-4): GAGVSQSPRYKVTKRGQDVALRCDPISGHVSLYWYRQALGQGPEFLTYFNYEAQQDKSGLPNDRFSAERPEGSISTLTIQRTEQRDSAMYRCASSLGRLESGPNEKLFFGSGTQLSVL.

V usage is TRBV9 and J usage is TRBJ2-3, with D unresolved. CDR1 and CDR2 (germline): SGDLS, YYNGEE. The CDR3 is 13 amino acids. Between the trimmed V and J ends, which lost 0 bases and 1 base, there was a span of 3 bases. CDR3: CASSVGGTDTQYF. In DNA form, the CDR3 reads TGTGCCAGCAGCGTAGGGGGCACAGATACGCAGTATTTT. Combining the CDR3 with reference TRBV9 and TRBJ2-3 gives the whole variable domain DSGVTQTPKHLITATGQRVTLRCSPRSGDLSVYWYQQSLDQGLQFLIQYYNGEERAKGNILERFSAQQFPDLHSELNLSSLELGDSALYFCASSVGGTDTQYFGPGTRLTVL.

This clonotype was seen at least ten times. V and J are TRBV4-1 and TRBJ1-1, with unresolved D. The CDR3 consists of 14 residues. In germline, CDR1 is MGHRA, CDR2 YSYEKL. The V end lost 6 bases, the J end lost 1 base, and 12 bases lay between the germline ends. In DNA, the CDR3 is TGCGCCAGCAGAACCCTCCCGGGGAACACTGAAGCTTTCTTT. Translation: CASRTLPGNTEAFF.

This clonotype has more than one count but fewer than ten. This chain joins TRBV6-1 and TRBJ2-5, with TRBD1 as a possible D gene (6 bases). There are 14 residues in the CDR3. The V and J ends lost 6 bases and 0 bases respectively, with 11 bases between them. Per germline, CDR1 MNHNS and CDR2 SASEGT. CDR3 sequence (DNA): TGTGCCAGCAGCACAGGGCGGTACCAAGAGACCCAGTACTTC. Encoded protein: CASSTGRYQETQYF.

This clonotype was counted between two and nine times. CDR3 DNA sequence: TGTGCCTGGATCCGTGGAGGCGGTGGCTACACCTTC. Translated: CAWIRGGGGYTF. This chain links TRBV30 with TRBJ1-2; D unresolved. Trimming removed 4 bases at V and 7 bases at J, with 13 bases between. Germline values: CDR1 GTSNPN, CDR2 SVGIG (reference sequence). This CDR3 contains 12 residues.

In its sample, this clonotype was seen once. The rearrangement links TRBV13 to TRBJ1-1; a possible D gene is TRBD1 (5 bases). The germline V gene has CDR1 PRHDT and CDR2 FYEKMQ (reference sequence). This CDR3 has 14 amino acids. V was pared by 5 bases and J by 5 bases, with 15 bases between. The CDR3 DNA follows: TGTGCCAGCAGCCGTTCCCGGGGCGGGACTGAAGCTTTCTTT. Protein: CASSRSRGGTEAFF.

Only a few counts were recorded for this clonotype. The CDR3 DNA sequence: TGTGCCAGCAGTTCACTTTTAGGTGGGCAGCCCCAGCATTTT. Translated: CASSSLLGGQPQHF. The chain recombines TRBV6-5 with TRBJ1-5; D gene unclear. The CDR3 covers 14 residues. From germline, CDR1 is MNHEY and CDR2 SVGAGI. V was trimmed by 4 bases and J by 7 bases, leaving 14 bases between them.

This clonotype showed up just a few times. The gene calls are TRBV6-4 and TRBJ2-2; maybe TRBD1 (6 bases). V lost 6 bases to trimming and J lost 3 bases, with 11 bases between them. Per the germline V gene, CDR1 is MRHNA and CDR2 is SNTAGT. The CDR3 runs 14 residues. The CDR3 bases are TGTGCCAGCAGCCGGGACACAGACACCGGGGAGCTGTTTTTT. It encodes CASSRDTDTGELFF.

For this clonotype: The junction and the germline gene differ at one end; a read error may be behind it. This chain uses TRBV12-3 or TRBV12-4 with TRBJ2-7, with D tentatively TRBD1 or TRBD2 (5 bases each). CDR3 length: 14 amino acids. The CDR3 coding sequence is TGTGACAGCAGTTTAGGGGCACGGGAACTCGAGCAGTACTTC. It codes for CDSSLGARELEQYF.